This T cell receptor (beta chain) appears in the sequencing data of a study of shared clonotypes between healthy human individuals. Study-level background: Researchers drew samples from two women and three men aged 18 to 49.

Trimming cost V 5 bases and J 9 bases; bases outside gene matches: 11. This CDR3 is 15 amino acids long. Germline V lookup: CDR1 SGHAT, CDR2 FQNNGV. The authors distributed each subset's genomic DNA evenly over several immunoSEQ plates. TCRdb keeps only in-frame clones here, not all; method: immunoSEQ multiplex PCR. The sample includes approximately 2.3 million clones, over 85% of them seen just once. This receptor was identified in a man between 18 and 35 years old in good health. Some clones in this sample may be carry-over from other donors' samples. The chain is built from TRBV11-2 and TRBJ2-1; 9 bases fit TRBD1. Source material: naive CD4+ T cells from PBMCs. Stated subset: CD45RA+ positively selected. In DNA form, the CDR3 reads TGTGCCAGCAGCACCCGGACAGGGGCACGGGGTGAGCAGTTCTTC. This sequence encodes CASSTRTGARGEQFF.